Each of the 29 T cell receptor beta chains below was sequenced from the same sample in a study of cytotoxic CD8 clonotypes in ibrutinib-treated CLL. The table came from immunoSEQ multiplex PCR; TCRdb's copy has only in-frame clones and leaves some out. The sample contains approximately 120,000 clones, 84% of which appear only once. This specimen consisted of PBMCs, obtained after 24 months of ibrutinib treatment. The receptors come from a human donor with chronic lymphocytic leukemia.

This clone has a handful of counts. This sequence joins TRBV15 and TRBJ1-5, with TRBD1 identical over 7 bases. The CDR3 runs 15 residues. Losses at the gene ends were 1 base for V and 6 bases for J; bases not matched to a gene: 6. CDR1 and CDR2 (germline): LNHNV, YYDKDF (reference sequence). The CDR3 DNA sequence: TGTGCCACCAGCAGAGTTCGGGACAGTCGTCAGCCCCAGCATTTT. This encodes CATSRVRDSRQPQHF.

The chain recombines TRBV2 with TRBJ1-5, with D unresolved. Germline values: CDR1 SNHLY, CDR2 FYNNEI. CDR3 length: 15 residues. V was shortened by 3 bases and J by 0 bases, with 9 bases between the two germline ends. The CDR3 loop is CASSDPKYSNQPQHF. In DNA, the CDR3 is TGTGCCAGCAGTGACCCCAAGTATAGCAATCAGCCCCAGCATTTT. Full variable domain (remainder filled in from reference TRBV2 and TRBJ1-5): EPEVTQTPSHQVTQMGQEVILRCVPISNHLYFYWYRQILGQKVEFLVSFYNNEISEKSEIFDDQFSVERPDGSNFTLKIRSTKLEDSAMYFCASSDPKYSNQPQHFGDGTRLSIL.

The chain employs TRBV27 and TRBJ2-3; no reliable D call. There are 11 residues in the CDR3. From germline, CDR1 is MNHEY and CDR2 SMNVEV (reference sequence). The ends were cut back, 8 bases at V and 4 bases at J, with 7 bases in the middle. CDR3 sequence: CASLEADTQYF. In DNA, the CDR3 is TGTGCCAGCCTCGAGGCAGATACGCAGTATTTT.

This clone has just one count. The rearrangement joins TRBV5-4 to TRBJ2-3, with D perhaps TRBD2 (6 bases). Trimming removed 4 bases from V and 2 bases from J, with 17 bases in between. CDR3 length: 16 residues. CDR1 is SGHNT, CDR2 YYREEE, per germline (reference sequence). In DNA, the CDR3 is TGTGCCAGCAGCCCCAGTACCGGGACTGTCACAGATACGCAGTATTTT. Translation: CASSPSTGTVTDTQYF.

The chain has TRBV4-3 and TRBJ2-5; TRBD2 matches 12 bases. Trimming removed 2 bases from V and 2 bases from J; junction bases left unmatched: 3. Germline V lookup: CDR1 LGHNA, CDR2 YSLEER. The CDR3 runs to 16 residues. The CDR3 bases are TGCGCCAGCAGCCAAAGACTAGCGGGGGTACAAGAGACCCAGTACTTC. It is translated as CASSQRLAGVQETQYF.

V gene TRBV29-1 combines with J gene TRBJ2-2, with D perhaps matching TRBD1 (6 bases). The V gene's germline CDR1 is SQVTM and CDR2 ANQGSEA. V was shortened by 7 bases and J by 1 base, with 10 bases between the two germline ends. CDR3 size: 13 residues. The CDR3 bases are TGCAGCGCCGTGACAGGGAACACCGGGGAGCTGTTTTTT. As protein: CSAVTGNTGELFF.

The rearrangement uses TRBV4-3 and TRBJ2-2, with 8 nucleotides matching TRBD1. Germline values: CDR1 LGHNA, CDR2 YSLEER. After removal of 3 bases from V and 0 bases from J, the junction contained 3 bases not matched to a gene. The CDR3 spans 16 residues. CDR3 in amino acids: CASSHPTGANTGELFF. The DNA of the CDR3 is TGCGCCAGCAGCCACCCGACAGGGGCGAACACCGGGGAGCTGTTTTTT.

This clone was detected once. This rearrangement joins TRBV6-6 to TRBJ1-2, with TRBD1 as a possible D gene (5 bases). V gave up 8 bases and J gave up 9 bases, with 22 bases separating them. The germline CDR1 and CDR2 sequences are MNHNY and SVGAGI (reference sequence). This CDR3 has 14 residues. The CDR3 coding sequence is TGTGCCAGCCGGGGCAGGGCCGCCTACGCGAGCTACACCTTC. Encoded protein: CASRGRAAYASYTF.

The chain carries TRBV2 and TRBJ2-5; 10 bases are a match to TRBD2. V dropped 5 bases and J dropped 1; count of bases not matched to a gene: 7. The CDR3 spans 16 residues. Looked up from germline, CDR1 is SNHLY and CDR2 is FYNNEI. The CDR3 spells CASSPTLAGTQETQYF. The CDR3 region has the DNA TGTGCCAGCAGTCCGACACTAGCGGGGACCCAAGAGACCCAGTACTTC.

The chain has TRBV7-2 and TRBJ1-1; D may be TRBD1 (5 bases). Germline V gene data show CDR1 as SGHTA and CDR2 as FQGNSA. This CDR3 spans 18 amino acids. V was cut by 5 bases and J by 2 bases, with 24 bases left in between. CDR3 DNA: TGTGCCAGCAGCGCATTCCCCGCGTTAGTGGGGCCCAACACTGAAGCTTTCTTT. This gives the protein CASSAFPALVGPNTEAFF.

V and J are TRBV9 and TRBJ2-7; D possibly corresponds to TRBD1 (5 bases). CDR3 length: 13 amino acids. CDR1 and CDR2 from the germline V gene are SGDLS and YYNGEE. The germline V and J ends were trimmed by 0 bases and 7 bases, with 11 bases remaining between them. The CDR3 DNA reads TGTGCCAGCAGCGTAGAGGGGTTCGGGGAGCAGTACTTC. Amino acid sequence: CASSVEGFGEQYF.

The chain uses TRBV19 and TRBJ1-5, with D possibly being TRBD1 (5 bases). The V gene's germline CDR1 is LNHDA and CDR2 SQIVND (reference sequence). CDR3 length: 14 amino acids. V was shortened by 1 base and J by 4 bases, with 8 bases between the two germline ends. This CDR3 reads CASSIVDRNQPQHF. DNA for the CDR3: TGTGCCAGTAGTATAGTTGACAGAAATCAGCCCCAGCATTTT.

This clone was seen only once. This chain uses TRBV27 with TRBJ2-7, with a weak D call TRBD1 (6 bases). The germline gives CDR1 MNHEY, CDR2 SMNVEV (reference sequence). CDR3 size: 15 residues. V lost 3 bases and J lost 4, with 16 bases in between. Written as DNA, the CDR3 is TGTGCCAGCAGTTTCCAGGGACAAGGGAGTTACGAGCAGTACTTC. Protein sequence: CASSFQGQGSYEQYF.

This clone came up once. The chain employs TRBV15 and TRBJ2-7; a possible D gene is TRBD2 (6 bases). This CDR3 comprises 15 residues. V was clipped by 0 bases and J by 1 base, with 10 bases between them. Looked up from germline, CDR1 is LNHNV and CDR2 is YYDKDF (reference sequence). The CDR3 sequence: CATSRDYRGSYEQYF. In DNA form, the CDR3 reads TGTGCCACCAGCAGAGATTATCGGGGGTCCTACGAGCAGTACTTC. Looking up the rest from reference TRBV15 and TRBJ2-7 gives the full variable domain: DAMVIQNPRYQVTQFGKPVTLSCSQTLNHNVMYWYQQKSSQAPKLLFHYYDKDFNNEADTPDNFQSRRPNTSFCFLDIRSPGLGDTAMYLCATSRDYRGSYEQYFGPGTRLTVT.

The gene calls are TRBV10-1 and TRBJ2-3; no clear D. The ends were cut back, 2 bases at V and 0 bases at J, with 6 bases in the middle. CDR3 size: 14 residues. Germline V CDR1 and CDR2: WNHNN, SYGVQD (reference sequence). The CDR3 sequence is CASSEGFSTDTQYF. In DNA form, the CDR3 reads TGCGCCAGCAGTGAGGGGTTTAGCACAGATACGCAGTATTTT.

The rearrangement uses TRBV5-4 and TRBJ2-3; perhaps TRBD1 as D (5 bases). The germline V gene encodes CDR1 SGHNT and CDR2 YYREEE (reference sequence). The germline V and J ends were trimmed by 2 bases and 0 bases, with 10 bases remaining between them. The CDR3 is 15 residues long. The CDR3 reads CASSLDRRSTDTQYF. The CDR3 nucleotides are TGTGCCAGCAGCTTAGACAGAAGAAGCACAGATACGCAGTATTTT.

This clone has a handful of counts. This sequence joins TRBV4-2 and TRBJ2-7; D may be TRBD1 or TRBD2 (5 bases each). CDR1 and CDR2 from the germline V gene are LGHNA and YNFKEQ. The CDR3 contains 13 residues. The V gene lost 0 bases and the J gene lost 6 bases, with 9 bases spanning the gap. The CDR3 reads CASSQDLGREQYF. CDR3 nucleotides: TGTGCCAGCAGCCAAGATTTGGGACGCGAGCAGTACTTC.

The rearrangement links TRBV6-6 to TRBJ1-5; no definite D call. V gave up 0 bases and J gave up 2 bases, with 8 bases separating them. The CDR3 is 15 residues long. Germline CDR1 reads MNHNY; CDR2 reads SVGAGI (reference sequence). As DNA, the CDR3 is TGTGCCAGCAGTTACTCTATAATTGGCAATCAGCCCCAGCATTTT. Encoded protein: CASSYSIIGNQPQHF.

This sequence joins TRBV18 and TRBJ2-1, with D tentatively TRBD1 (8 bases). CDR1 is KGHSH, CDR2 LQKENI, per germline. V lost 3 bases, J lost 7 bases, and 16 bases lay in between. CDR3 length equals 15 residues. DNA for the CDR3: TGTGCCAGCTCACCTATAGGACAGGGAGGGAATGAGCAGTTCTTC. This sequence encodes CASSPIGQGGNEQFF.

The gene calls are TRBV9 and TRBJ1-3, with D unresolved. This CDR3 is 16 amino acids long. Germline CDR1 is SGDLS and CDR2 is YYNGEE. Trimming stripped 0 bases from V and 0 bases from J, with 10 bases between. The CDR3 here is CASSVAAENSGNTIYF. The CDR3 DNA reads TGTGCCAGCAGCGTAGCAGCGGAGAACTCTGGAAACACCATATATTTT.

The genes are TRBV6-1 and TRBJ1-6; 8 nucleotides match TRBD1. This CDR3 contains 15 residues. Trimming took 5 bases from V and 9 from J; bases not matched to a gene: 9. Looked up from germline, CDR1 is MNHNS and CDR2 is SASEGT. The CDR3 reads CASSPRGGTGSPLHF. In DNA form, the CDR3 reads TGTGCCAGCAGTCCCCGCGGAGGGACAGGTTCACCCCTCCACTTT.

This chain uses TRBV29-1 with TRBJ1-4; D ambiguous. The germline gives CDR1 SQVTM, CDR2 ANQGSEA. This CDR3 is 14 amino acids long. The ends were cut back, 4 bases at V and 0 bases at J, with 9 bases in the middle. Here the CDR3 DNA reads TGCAGCGTTGTAGGGAGTGCAACTAATGAAAAACTGTTTTTT. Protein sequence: CSVVGSATNEKLFF.

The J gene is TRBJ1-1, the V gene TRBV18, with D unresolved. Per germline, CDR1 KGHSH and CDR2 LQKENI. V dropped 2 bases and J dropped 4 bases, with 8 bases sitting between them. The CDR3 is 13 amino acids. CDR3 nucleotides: TGTGCCAGCTCACCAGGACTGCCCACTGAAGCTTTCTTT. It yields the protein CASSPGLPTEAFF.

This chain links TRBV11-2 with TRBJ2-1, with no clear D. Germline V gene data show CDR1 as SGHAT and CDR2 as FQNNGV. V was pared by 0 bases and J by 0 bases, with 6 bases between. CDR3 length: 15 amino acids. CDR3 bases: TGTGCCAGCAGCTTAGACACTGGCTCCTACAATGAGCAGTTCTTC. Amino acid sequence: CASSLDTGSYNEQFF. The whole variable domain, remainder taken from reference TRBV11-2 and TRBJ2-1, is EAGVAQSPRYKIIEKRQSVAFWCNPISGHATLYWYQQILGQGPKLLIQFQNNGVVDDSQLPKDRFSAERLKGVDSTLKIQPAKLEDSAVYLCASSLDTGSYNEQFFGPGTRLTVL.

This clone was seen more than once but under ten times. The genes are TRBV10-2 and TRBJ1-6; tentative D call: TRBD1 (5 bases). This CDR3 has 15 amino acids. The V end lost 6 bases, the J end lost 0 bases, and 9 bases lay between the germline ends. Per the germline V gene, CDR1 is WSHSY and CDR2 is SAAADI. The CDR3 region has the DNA TGCGCCAGCAGCGTGGACATCTCCTATAATTCACCCCTCCACTTT. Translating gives CASSVDISYNSPLHF.

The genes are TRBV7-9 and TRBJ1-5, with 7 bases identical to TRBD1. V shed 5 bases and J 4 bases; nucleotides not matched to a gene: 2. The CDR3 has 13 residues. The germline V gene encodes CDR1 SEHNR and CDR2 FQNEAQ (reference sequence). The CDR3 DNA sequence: TGTGCCAGCAGCCAGGACAGGAATCAGCCCCAGCATTTT. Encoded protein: CASSQDRNQPQHF.

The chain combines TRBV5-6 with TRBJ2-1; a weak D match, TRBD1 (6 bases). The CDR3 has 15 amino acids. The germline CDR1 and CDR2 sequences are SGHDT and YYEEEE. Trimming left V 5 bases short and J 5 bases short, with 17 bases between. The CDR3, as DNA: TGTGCCAGCAGTTACGCCGGGACATTCGACAATGAGCAGTTCTTC. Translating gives CASSYAGTFDNEQFF. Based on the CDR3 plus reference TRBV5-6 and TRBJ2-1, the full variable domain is DAGVTQSPTHLIKTRGQQVTLRCSPKSGHDTVSWYQQALGQGPQFIFQYYEEEERQRGNFPDRFSGHQFPNYSSELNVNALLLGDSALYLCASSYAGTFDNEQFFGPGTRLTVL.

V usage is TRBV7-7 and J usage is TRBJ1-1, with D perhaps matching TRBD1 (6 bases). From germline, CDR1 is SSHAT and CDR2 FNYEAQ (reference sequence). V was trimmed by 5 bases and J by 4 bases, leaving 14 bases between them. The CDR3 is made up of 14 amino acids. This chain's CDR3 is CASSDLRGSTEAFF. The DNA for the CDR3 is TGTGCCAGCAGCGACCTCAGGGGATCCACTGAAGCTTTCTTT.

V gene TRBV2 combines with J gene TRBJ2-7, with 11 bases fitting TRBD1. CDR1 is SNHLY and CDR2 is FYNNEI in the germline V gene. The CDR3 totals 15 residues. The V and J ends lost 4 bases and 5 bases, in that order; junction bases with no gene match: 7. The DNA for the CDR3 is TGTGCCAGCAGTGGTGATTGGACAGGGGGCAACGAGCAGTACTTC. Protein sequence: CASSGDWTGGNEQYF.